The rows below give T cell receptor beta chains drawn from one sample of a study of shared clonotypes between healthy human individuals. Repertoires were generated with immunoSEQ multiplex PCR, while TCRdb's copy carries only in-frame clones and drops some. The table records approximately 2.3 million clones, more than 85% of them present only once. The sequencing input was naive CD4+ T cells from PBMCs. The receptor source for this set is a man aged 18 to 35 in good health. Some clones in this sample may be carry-over from other donors' samples. Each CDR3 is given with its conserved first and last residue. Fields, in order: D gene, V gene, clone size, J gene, CDR3 DNA, CDR3 protein. D genes are given only for firm matches. Part of the rows lack a size; the others show once, few, many or a class for expanded clones.

TRBD1	TRBV19	.	TRBJ1-1	TGTGCCAGTAGTCCCTGGGACAGCAGAAGGGCTGAAGCTTTCTTT	CASSPWDSRRAEAFF
TRBD2	TRBV5-4	.	TRBJ2-5	TGTGCCAGCAGCGTAGGACTAGCGGGAGGTGGCGGTGAGACCCAGTACTTC	CASSVGLAGGGGETQYF
TRBD1	TRBV4-1	.	TRBJ2-5	TGCGCCAGCAGCCAAATTCACCGGGACAGAGAAGAGACCCAGTACTTC	CASSQIHRDREETQYF
.	TRBV7-2	.	TRBJ1-3	TGTGCCAGCAGCTTACAGGGAACCCGCTCTGGAAACACCATATATTTT	CASSLQGTRSGNTIYF
.	TRBV5-1	once	TRBJ2-5	TGCGCCAGCAGCCCCAGGGGACCCCAAGAGACCCAGTACTTC	CASSPRGPQETQYF
TRBD2	TRBV5-1	.	TRBJ2-5	TGCGCCAGCAGCTTGGAGGTTTTAGCGGGAGTAGAGACCCAGTACTTC	CASSLEVLAGVETQYF
.	TRBV29-1	.	TRBJ2-1	TGCAGCGTTAAACCAGTATTAGTCTATGAGCAGTTCTTC	CSVKPVLVYEQFF
TRBD1	TRBV19	.	TRBJ1-1	TGTGCCAGTATCTTCCGGGACAGCTCTGCCAGGGTTCGTCCCGACACTGAAGCTTTCTTT	CASIFRDSSARVRPDTEAFF
.	TRBV11-2	.	TRBJ2-7	TGTGCCAGCAGCTCTTTCGAGGCAGGCGAGCAGTACTTC	CASSSFEAGEQYF
.	TRBV5-1	once	TRBJ2-3	TGCGCCAGCAGCTTGGAGGGGAAAGTTACAGATACGCAGTATTTT	CASSLEGKVTDTQYF
.	TRBV27	.	TRBJ2-3	TGTGCCAGCAGTGACCGGCCCCCCACAGATACGCAGTATTTT	CASSDRPPTDTQYF
TRBD1	TRBV28	.	TRBJ2-1	TGTGCCAGCAGTGGCCGAACCAAGGGACAGGGGGGAGGAAATGAGCAGTTCTTC	CASSGRTKGQGGGNEQFF
.	TRBV30	.	TRBJ1-6	TGTGCCTGGAGAGTGGCCGCGGCACCCCTCCACTTT	CAWRVAAAPLHF
.	TRBV28	.	TRBJ1-2	TGTGCCACCTGGAGTTTTGATGGCTACACCTTC	CATWSFDGYTF
.	TRBV4-2	.	TRBJ2-3	TGTGCCAGCAGCCAAGAGAGGGTGGATGATACGCAGTATTTT	CASSQERVDDTQYF
.	TRBV29-1	once	TRBJ1-2	TGCAGCGTATCGAGGAGCAGGGGAAGGTATGGCTACACCTTC	CSVSRSRGRYGYTF
.	TRBV7-9	.	TRBJ2-7	TGTGCCAGCAGCCTTCAGGGGGGAAGCTACGAGCAGTACTTC	CASSLQGGSYEQYF
.	TRBV21-1	.	TRBJ2-7	TGTGCCAGCAGCAAAGGGCACAGGGCAACAAGCTCCTACGAGCAGTACTTC	CASSKGHRATSSYEQYF
.	TRBV2	.	TRBJ2-5	TGTGCCAGCAGGCCTTGGGGTGTGAGAATGGAGACCCAGTACTTC	CASRPWGVRMETQYF
TRBD2	TRBV28	.	TRBJ2-3	TGTGCCAGCAATCTAGCGGGGAGCACAGATACGCAGTATTTT	CASNLAGSTDTQYF
.	TRBV7-2	.	TRBJ1-3	TGTGCCAGCAGCTTAGCGCGGGGGGACTCTGGAAACACCATATATTTT	CASSLARGDSGNTIYF
.	TRBV4-1	.	TRBJ1-5	TGCGCCAGCAGCCAAGGGAAACCGAAGGCAGTTACTTTCAATCAGCCCCAGCATTTT	CASSQGKPKAVTFNQPQHF
.	TRBV7-3	.	TRBJ2-3	TGTGCCAGCAGCTCCGGACCAGGCACAGATACGCAGTATTTT	CASSSGPGTDTQYF
.	TRBV5-1	.	TRBJ2-3	TGCGCCAGCAGCGTGTCCCAGGGTAGCACAGATACGCAGTATTTT	CASSVSQGSTDTQYF
.	TRBV28	.	TRBJ1-1	TGTGCCAGCAGTTTAGAGAGGACTGAAGCTTTCTTT	CASSLERTEAFF
.	TRBV28	.	TRBJ2-7	TGTGCCAGCAGCCCGGTCAGGGGCTCCTCAGAATACGAGCAGTACTTC	CASSPVRGSSEYEQYF
.	TRBV5-1	.	TRBJ1-4	TGCGCCAGCCGACAAACCTCCCATGAAAAACTGTTTTTT	CASRQTSHEKLFF
.	TRBV28	.	TRBJ1-2	TGTGCCAGCAGGTGGGGGGCTTTAGACCCGGAGGGCTACACCTTC	CASRWGALDPEGYTF
.	TRBV5-1	.	TRBJ1-1	TGCGCCAGCAGCTTGTTCCCGACAAGTATGAACACTGAAGCTTTCTTT	CASSLFPTSMNTEAFF
.	TRBV18	.	TRBJ1-4	TGTGCCAGCTCACCGACGCCAGGGAATGAAAAACTGTTTTTT	CASSPTPGNEKLFF
.	TRBV28	.	TRBJ1-1	TGTGCCAGCAGTTTTATACAGTTTGAAGCTTTCTTT	CASSFIQFEAFF
TRBD1	TRBV7-2	.	TRBJ2-5	TGTGCCAGCAGCCCCGACAGGGCCCGGGGAGAGACCCAGTACTTC	CASSPDRARGETQYF
TRBD1	TRBV18	.	TRBJ2-5	TGTGCCAGCTCACCACGAGGGACAGGGGAAGAGACCCAGTACTTC	CASSPRGTGEETQYF
.	TRBV5-6	.	TRBJ1-1	TGTGCCAGCAGCGTTTTTGGACAGCGGGACTTCTTGGCTGAAGCTTTCTTT	CASSVFGQRDFLAEAFF
.	TRBV10-2	.	TRBJ2-7	TGCGCCAGCAGTGCGACTTGGGGCGAGCAGTACTTC	CASSATWGEQYF
TRBD1	TRBV7-8	.	TRBJ2-2	TGTGCCAGCAGCTTAGGCTCAAGGACAGGGATGGGGGAGCTGTTTTTT	CASSLGSRTGMGELFF
TRBD2	TRBV5-1	.	TRBJ2-7	TGCGCCAGCAGCCTATGGACTAGCGGGAACTACGAGCAGTACTTC	CASSLWTSGNYEQYF
.	TRBV30	.	TRBJ1-2	TGTGCCTGGACTTTGCCGCTGGGCAGGATACTTATGGCTTGGACCTTC	CAWTLPLGRILMAWTF
TRBD1	TRBV25-1	.	TRBJ2-1	TGTGCCAGCAGTGGGGGACAGGGGATCTTTAGATTTGTGCAGTTCTTC	CASSGGQGIFRFVQFF
.	TRBV7-2	.	TRBJ2-7	TGTGCCAGCAGCTTACGTGGGGGTTTAGTCTACGAGCAGTACTTC	CASSLRGGLVYEQYF
TRBD2	TRBV2	.	TRBJ2-2	TGTGCCAGCAATATGGTACTAGCGGGATTCGGGGAGCTGTTTTTT	CASNMVLAGFGELFF
TRBD2	TRBV5-4	.	TRBJ2-3	TGTGCCAGCAGCGGGCGTGGGACTAGCGGGAGGGGGGTCATAGATACGCAGTATTTT	CASSGRGTSGRGVIDTQYF
.	TRBV18	.	TRBJ2-1	TGTGCCAGCTCACCGGGGCTGGGTGAGCAGTTCTTC	CASSPGLGEQFF
.	TRBV28	.	TRBJ2-7	TGTGCCAGCATAGGGCCAGGAACCTACGAGCAGTACTTC	CASIGPGTYEQYF
TRBD2	TRBV11-2	.	TRBJ2-5	TGTGCCAGCAGCCCGATGCGTGTTAGCGGGAGGGCCGAGACCCAGTACTTC	CASSPMRVSGRAETQYF